The T cell receptor (beta chain) under discussion was sequenced for a study of T cell repertoires in aging, cancer and after chemotherapy. Study-wide results and caveats: Median generation probability rose over the chemotherapy interval in each cancer cohort, suggesting rebound thymic output. In healthy donors, age-related TCR diversity loss mainly reflected lost richness. Age-matched healthy donors had significantly more diverse, less clonal blood TCR repertoires than untreated cancer patients.

The CDR3 runs to 12 residues. V was pared by 2 bases and J by 9 bases, with 4 bases of the junction left unmatched. The germline gives CDR1 MNHEY, CDR2 SVGAGI. Peripheral blood genomic DNA, not sorted cells or RNA, was the template. This clonotype turned up a few times. Its antigen remains unknown. Rearranged V-D-J TRB sequences were amplified with a mixed TRB-A/B primer pool. Each CDR3 protein gets one entry after TCRdb re-called the multiplex PCR reads with MiXCR. This table holds fewer than 10,000 distinct CDR3 sequences, about 38% found once. What was sequenced was blood. The chain combines TRBV6-5 with TRBJ2-7; 7 positions agree with TRBD1. The receptor was isolated from a human donor with a solid tumor. The CDR3 nucleotides read TGTGCCAGCAGTTACGAACAGGGGTTGCAGTACTTC. Its protein product is CASSYEQGLQYF.